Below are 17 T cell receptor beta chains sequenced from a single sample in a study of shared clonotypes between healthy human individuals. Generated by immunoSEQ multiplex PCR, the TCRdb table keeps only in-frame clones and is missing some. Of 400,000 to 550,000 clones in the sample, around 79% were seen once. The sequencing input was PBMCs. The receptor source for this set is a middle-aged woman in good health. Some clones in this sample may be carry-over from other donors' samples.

CDR3 sequence (DNA): TGTGCCAGCAGCCCCCGCTCGGGGACAGCTTACTATGGCTACACCTTC. Translation gives CASSPRSGTAYYGYTF. The V gene is TRBV7-2, the J gene TRBJ1-2; 7 bases match TRBD1. Germline assignment: CDR1 SGHTA and CDR2 FQGNSA. The CDR3 is 16 amino acids. V was pared by 5 bases and J by 3 bases, with 12 bases of the junction left unmatched. Filled out from reference TRBV7-2 and TRBJ1-2, the complete variable domain reads GAGVSQSPSNKVTEKGKDVELRCDPISGHTALYWYRQSLGQGLEFLIYFQGNSAPDKSGLPSDRFSAERTGGSVSTLTIQRTQQEDSAVYLCASSPRSGTAYYGYTFGSGTRLTVV.

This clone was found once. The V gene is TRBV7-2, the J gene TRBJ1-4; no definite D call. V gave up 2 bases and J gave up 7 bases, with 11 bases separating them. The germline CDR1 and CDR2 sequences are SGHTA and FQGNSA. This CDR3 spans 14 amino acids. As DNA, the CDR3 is TGTGCCAGCAGCTTATTCGGGCAGCGTGAAAAACTGTTTTTT. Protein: CASSLFGQREKLFF.

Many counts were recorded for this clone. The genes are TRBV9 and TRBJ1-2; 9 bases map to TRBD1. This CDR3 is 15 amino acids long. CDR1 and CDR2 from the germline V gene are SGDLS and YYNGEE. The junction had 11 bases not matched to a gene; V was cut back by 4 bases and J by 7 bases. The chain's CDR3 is CASSPRTGAGSGYTF. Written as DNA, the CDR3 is TGTGCCAGCAGCCCTCGGACAGGGGCGGGAAGTGGCTACACCTTC.

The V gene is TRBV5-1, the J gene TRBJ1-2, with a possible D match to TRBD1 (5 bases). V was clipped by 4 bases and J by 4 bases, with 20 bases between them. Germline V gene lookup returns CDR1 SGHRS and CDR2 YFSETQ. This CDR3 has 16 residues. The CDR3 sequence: CASSVGPDRGSYGYTF. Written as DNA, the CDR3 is TGCGCCAGCAGCGTGGGCCCCGACAGAGGAAGCTATGGCTACACCTTC.

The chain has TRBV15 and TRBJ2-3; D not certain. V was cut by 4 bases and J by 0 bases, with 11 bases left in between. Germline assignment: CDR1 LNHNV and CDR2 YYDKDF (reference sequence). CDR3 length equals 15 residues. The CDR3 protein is CATSKGGSSTDTQYF. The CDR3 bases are TGTGCCACCAGCAAGGGCGGATCTAGCACAGATACGCAGTATTTT.

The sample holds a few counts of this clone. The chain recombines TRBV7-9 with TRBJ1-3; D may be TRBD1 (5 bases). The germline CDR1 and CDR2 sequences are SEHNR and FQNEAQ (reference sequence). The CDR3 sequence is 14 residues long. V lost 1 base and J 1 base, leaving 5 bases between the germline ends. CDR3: CASSLDRSGNTIYF. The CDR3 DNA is TGTGCCAGCAGCTTAGACAGGTCTGGAAACACCATATATTTT.

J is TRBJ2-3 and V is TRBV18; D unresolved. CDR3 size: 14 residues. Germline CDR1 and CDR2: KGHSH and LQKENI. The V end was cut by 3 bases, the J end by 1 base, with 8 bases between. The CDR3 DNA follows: TGTGCCAGCTCACCCCCGTTAGGCACAGATACGCAGTATTTT. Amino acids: CASSPPLGTDTQYF.

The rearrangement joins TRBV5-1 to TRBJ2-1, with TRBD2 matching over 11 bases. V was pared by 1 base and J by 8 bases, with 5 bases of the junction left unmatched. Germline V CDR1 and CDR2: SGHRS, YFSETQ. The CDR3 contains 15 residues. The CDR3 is CASSLRSGRDDEQFF. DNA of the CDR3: TGCGCCAGCAGCTTGCGTAGCGGGAGGGACGATGAGCAGTTCTTC.

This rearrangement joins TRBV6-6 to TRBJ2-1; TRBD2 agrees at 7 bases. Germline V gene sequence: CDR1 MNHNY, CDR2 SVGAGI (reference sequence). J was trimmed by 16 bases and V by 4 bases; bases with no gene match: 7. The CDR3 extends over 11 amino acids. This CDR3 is CASSSGTMIFF. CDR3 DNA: TGTGCCAGCAGTTCCGGGACTATGATTTTCTTC.

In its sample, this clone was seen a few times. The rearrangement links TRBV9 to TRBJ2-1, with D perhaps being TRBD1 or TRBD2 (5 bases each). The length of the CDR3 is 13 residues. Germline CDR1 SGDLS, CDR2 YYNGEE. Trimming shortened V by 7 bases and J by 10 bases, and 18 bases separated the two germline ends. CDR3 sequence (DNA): TGTGCCAGCGGTGCGATGGGGACCCGGGAGCAGTTCTTC. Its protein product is CASGAMGTREQFF.

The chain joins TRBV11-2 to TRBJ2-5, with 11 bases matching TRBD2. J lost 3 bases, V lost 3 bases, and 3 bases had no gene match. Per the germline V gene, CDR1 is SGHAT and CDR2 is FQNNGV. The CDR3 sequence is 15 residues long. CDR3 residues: CASSFQTSGEETQYF. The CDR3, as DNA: TGTGCCAGCAGCTTTCAGACTAGCGGGGAAGAGACCCAGTACTTC. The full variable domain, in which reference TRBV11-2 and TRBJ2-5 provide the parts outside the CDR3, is EAGVAQSPRYKIIEKRQSVAFWCNPISGHATLYWYQQILGQGPKLLIQFQNNGVVDDSQLPKDRFSAERLKGVDSTLKIQPAKLEDSAVYLCASSFQTSGEETQYFGPGTRLLVL.

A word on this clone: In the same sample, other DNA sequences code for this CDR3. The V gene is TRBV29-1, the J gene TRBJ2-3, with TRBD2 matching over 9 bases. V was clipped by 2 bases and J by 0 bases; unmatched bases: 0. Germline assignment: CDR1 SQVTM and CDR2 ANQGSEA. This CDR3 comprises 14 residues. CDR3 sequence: CSVETSGSTDTQYF. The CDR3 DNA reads TGCAGCGTTGAAACTAGCGGGAGCACAGATACGCAGTATTTT.

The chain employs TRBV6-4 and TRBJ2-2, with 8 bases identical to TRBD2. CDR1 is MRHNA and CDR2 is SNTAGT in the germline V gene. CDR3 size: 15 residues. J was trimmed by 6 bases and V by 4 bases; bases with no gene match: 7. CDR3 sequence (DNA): TGTGCCAGCAGTGGTAGCGGGGACGTAGCCGGGGAGCTGTTTTTT. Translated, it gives CASSGSGDVAGELFF.

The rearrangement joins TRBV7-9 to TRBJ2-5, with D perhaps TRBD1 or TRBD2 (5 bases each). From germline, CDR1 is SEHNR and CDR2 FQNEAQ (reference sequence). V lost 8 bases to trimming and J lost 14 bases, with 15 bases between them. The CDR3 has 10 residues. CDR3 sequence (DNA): TGTGCCAGCGGGGACCGGATTTGCTACTTC. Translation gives CASGDRICYF.

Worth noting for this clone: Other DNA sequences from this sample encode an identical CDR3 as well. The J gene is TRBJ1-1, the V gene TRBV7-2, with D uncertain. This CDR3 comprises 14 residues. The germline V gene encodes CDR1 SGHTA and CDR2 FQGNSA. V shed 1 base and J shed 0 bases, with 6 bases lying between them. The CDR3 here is CASSLGPMNTEAFF. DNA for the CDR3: TGTGCCAGCAGCTTAGGGCCCATGAACACTGAAGCTTTCTTT.

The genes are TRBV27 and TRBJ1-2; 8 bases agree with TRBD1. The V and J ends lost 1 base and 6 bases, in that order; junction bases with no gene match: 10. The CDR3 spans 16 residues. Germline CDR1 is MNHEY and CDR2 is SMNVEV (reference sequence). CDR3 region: CASSLFAGQGVHGYTF. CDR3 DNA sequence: TGTGCCAGCAGTTTATTTGCTGGACAGGGAGTTCATGGCTACACCTTC.

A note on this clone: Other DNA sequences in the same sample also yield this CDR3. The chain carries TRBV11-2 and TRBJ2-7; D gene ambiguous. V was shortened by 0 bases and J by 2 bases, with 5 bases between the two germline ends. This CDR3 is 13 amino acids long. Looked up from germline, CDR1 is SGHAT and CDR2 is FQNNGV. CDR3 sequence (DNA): TGTGCCAGCAGCTTAGAAGCAGCCTACGAGCAGTACTTC. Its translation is CASSLEAAYEQYF.